This entry lists 18 T cell receptor beta chains sequenced from one sample in a study of T cells after yellow fever vaccination. TCRdb re-analysed the 5' RACE reads in MiXCR, keeping a single row per CDR3 protein. This table holds hundreds of thousands of distinct CDR3 sequences, around 8.1% found once. The specimen was PBMCs, collected more than 35 days after the first yellow fever vaccination. The receptors derive from a man between 18 and 29 years old who received the YFV17D yellow fever vaccine.

This clonotype was counted only a few times. The chain employs TRBV28 and TRBJ1-2, with 11 nucleotides matching TRBD1. Germline V CDR1 and CDR2: MDHEN, SYDVKM. This CDR3 comprises 17 residues. Trimming at V came to 5 bases and at J to 3 bases, leaving 11 bases not matched to a gene. CDR3 nucleotide sequence: TGTGCCAGCAGTGGGGGCGGGACAGGGGGGGACTACTATGGCTACACCTTC. Its translation is CASSGGGTGGDYYGYTF.

The J gene is TRBJ1-1, the V gene TRBV5-4, with a possible D match to TRBD1 (5 bases). This CDR3 has 16 residues. Trimming left V 4 bases short and J 1 base short, with 17 bases between. CDR1 is SGHNT and CDR2 is YYREEE in the germline V gene (reference sequence). In DNA, the CDR3 is TGTGCCAGCAGCGGTGGGACGTTCTCTAGGAACACTGAAGCTTTCTTT. Amino acids: CASSGGTFSRNTEAFF.

This clonotype has just a few counts. The J gene is TRBJ1-4, the V gene TRBV20-1; the D is unclear. This CDR3 comprises 11 residues. Germline-derived CDR1 and CDR2 are DFQATT and SNEGSKA (reference sequence). V was trimmed by 2 bases and J by 11 bases, leaving 9 bases between them. CDR3 DNA: TGCAGTGCTAGACCGGGAGACAAACTGTTTTTT. Translating it yields CSARPGDKLFF.

The chain couples TRBV10-3 to TRBJ2-1; D gene uncertain. V lost 4 bases and J 5 bases, leaving 9 bases between the germline ends. Germline V gene lookup returns CDR1 ENHRY and CDR2 SYGVKD. The CDR3 is 13 amino acids. Here the CDR3 reads CAISVQVHNEQFF. The CDR3, as DNA: TGTGCCATCAGTGTCCAGGTCCACAATGAGCAGTTCTTC.

The rearrangement uses TRBV12-5 and TRBJ2-6; no definite D call. This CDR3 is 16 amino acids long. Germline V CDR1 and CDR2: LGHNT, FRNRAP. V gave up 0 bases and J gave up 2 bases, with 8 bases separating them. The CDR3 here is CASGLVVGPGANVLTF. The CDR3 bases are TGTGCTAGTGGTTTGGTAGTAGGCCCTGGGGCCAACGTCCTGACTTTC.

The V gene is TRBV29-1, the J gene TRBJ2-1; 11 bases line up with TRBD1. J gave up 2 bases and V 6 bases, and 3 bases lay outside the gene matches. CDR1 SQVTM and CDR2 ANQGSEA come from the germline V gene. The CDR3 length is 14 residues. The CDR3 here is CSVEGQGAYNEQFF. DNA for the CDR3: TGCAGCGTCGAGGGACAGGGGGCCTACAATGAGCAGTTCTTC.

This CDR3 is CASSQDREDTEAFF. The CDR3 coding sequence is TGCGCCAGCAGCCAAGACAGGGAGGACACTGAAGCTTTCTTT. V is TRBV5-1 and J is TRBJ1-1; 7 nucleotides line up with TRBD1. Germline CDR1 and CDR2: SGHRS and YFSETQ. CDR3 length equals 14 residues. The J segment lost 3 bases and the V segment lost 4 bases, leaving 6 bases of the junction unmatched.

This clonotype came up a few times. V gene TRBV4-1 combines with J gene TRBJ2-2, with 7 bases lining up with TRBD1. CDR1 and CDR2 (germline): MGHRA, YSYEKL. The CDR3 has 16 amino acids. V shed 3 bases, J shed 1 base, and the junction held 5 bases outside the gene matches. This CDR3 reads CASSHVQGENTGELFF. CDR3 nucleotide sequence: TGCGCCAGCAGCCACGTCCAGGGGGAGAACACCGGGGAGCTGTTTTTT.

The chain carries TRBV7-2 and TRBJ1-5; 10 nucleotides agree with TRBD1. The trim removed 5 bases at V and 5 bases at J, leaving 9 bases unmatched. Germline values: CDR1 SGHTA, CDR2 FQGNSA. The CDR3 sequence is 16 residues long. In DNA, the CDR3 is TGTGCCAGCAGCGTGGGAGGGGGGACAGGGGATCAGCCCCAGCATTTT. As protein: CASSVGGGTGDQPQHF.

This clonotype was observed many times. The rearrangement joins TRBV12-3 or TRBV12-4 to TRBJ2-1; D gene uncertain. The CDR3 sequence is 14 residues long. V lost 2 bases and J lost 7, with 12 bases in between. This chain's CDR3 is CASSLTRQENEQFF. In DNA, the CDR3 is TGTGCCAGCAGTTTAACCCGCCAGGAGAATGAGCAGTTCTTC.

V and J are TRBV30 and TRBJ2-1, with D hard to call. This CDR3 contains 13 residues. Per germline, CDR1 GTSNPN and CDR2 SVGIG (reference sequence). Trimming shortened V by 0 bases and J by 7 bases, and 10 bases separated the two germline ends. Here the CDR3 reads CAWSVGHWNEQFF. For the CDR3, the DNA is TGTGCCTGGAGTGTAGGCCACTGGAATGAGCAGTTCTTC. The variable domain in full, completed from reference TRBV30 and TRBJ2-1, reads SQTIHQWPATLVQPVGSPLSLECTVEGTSNPNLYWYRQAAGRGLQLLFYSVGIGQISSEVPQNLSASRPQDRQFILSSKKLLLSDSGFYLCAWSVGHWNEQFFGPGTRLTVL.

The chain couples TRBV4-1 to TRBJ2-1; D unclear. The germline gives CDR1 MGHRA, CDR2 YSYEKL. V gave up 1 base and J gave up 4 bases, with 5 bases separating them. This CDR3 contains 13 residues. The CDR3 spells CASSQVRYNEQFF. The CDR3 DNA sequence: TGCGCCAGCAGCCAAGTACGGTACAATGAGCAGTTCTTC.

This clonotype was counted at least ten times. The chain employs TRBV5-1 and TRBJ2-5; no clear D gene. V lost 1 base, J lost 0 bases, and 10 bases lay in between. Germline CDR1 and CDR2: SGHRS and YFSETQ. There are 15 residues in the CDR3. CDR3 nucleotide sequence: TGCGCCAGCAGCTTGTTTACCAGGAACCAAGAGACCCAGTACTTC. Its protein is CASSLFTRNQETQYF.

This clonotype was found a few times. The V gene is TRBV20-1, the J gene TRBJ1-1; no reliable D call. Germline CDR1 reads DFQATT; CDR2 reads SNEGSKA (reference sequence). Trimming left V 6 bases short and J 4 bases short, with 6 bases between. The CDR3 length is 10 residues. The CDR3 nucleotides are TGCAGTGCCAAATTCACTGAAGCTTTCTTT. Translating it yields CSAKFTEAFF.

This clonotype was counted only a few times. One end of the junction fails to match germline, which may point to a read error. V gene TRBV27 combines with J gene TRBJ1-6; D is perhaps TRBD1 (6 bases). This CDR3 is built from 16 residues. The germline gives CDR1 MNHEY, CDR2 SMNVEV (reference sequence). Written as DNA, the CDR3 is TGTGCCAGCGGTTTGCGGGAGGGGGAATATAATTCACCCCTCCACTTT. Protein sequence: CASGLREGEYNSPLHF.

A few counts support this clonotype. In nucleotides, the CDR3 is TGCAGTGCTAGGACACCCGTACTCCAAGAGACCCAGTACTTC. Protein product: CSARTPVLQETQYF. The gene calls are TRBV20-1 and TRBJ2-5, with D hard to call. The germline CDR1 and CDR2 sequences are DFQATT and SNEGSKA (reference sequence). The CDR3 is 14 residues long. Between the trimmed V and J ends, which lost 3 bases and 1 base, there was a span of 12 bases.

This clonotype was recorded a few times. The chain combines TRBV29-1 with TRBJ2-1, with D perhaps matching TRBD1 or TRBD2 (6 bases each). The CDR3 consists of 15 residues. Trimming stripped 1 base from V and 0 bases from J, with 10 bases between. CDR1 and CDR2 (germline): SQVTM, ANQGSEA. The CDR3 nucleotides read TGCAGCGTTGAAGTCCCGGGGGCCTCCTACAATGAGCAGTTCTTC. It specifies CSVEVPGASYNEQFF.

J is TRBJ2-1 and V is TRBV11-2, with D maybe TRBD1 (6 bases). CDR1 and CDR2 (germline): SGHAT, FQNNGV. This CDR3 has 16 residues. The V end was cut by 2 bases, the J end by 0 bases, with 11 bases between. CDR3 sequence: CASSLFGGSSYNEQFF. CDR3 nucleotides: TGTGCCAGCAGCTTATTTGGGGGCAGCTCCTACAATGAGCAGTTCTTC. The full variable domain, with the rest looked up from reference TRBV11-2 and TRBJ2-1, is EAGVAQSPRYKIIEKRQSVAFWCNPISGHATLYWYQQILGQGPKLLIQFQNNGVVDDSQLPKDRFSAERLKGVDSTLKIQPAKLEDSAVYLCASSLFGGSSYNEQFFGPGTRLTVL.